The 20 T cell receptor beta chains presented below share a single source sample, sequenced in a study of T-cell memory formation after mild COVID-19. MiXCR was run by TCRdb on the 5' RACE reads, yielding one entry per CDR3 protein. The sample contains under 150,000 distinct CDR3 sequences, approximately 15% of which appear only once. Sequenced: PBMCs or a T cell subset sorted from them (not recorded which). All receptors derive from an adult woman who had mild COVID-19 (a few samples of this study predate the infection). Cell type and time point are not known.

V gene TRBV12-3 or TRBV12-4 combines with J gene TRBJ2-3; maybe TRBD2 (6 bases). V lost 4 bases, J lost 0 bases, and 8 bases lay in between. The CDR3 covers 14 residues. CDR3 bases: TGTGCCAGCAGTTCCGGGACTAGCACAGATACGCAGTATTTT. Protein sequence: CASSSGTSTDTQYF.

The V gene is TRBV7-9, the J gene TRBJ1-1, with 9 bases that match TRBD1. The CDR3 is 13 residues long. The V and J ends lost 7 bases and 10 bases, in that order; junction bases with no gene match: 10. In germline, CDR1 is SEHNR, CDR2 FQNEAQ (reference sequence). The CDR3 reads CASTTDRGRGAFF. The CDR3 nucleotides are TGTGCCAGCACTACGGACAGGGGTCGAGGAGCTTTCTTT.

The chain recombines TRBV6-5 with TRBJ2-7, with D uncertain. Trimming shortened V by 11 bases and J by 5 bases, and 13 bases separated the two germline ends. Germline CDR1 MNHEY, CDR2 SVGAGI. The CDR3 spans 11 residues. The CDR3 loop reads CAGPQVHEQYF. The CDR3 bases are TGTGCCGGGCCTCAGGTTCACGAGCAGTACTTC.

This clonotype was counted only a few times. The chain couples TRBV11-2 to TRBJ2-1; 7 positions agree with TRBD1. CDR1 and CDR2 from the germline V gene are SGHAT and FQNNGV. The ends lost 4 bases at V and 3 bases at J; junction bases unmatched: 9. CDR3 length: 16 amino acids. As DNA, the CDR3 is TGTGCCAGCAGCTCCGCTGGGACAGTACTCTACAATGAGCAGTTCTTC. Translation gives CASSSAGTVLYNEQFF.

This clonotype has only a few counts. The chain joins TRBV7-6 to TRBJ2-2; D might be TRBD1 (6 bases). V lost 3 bases, J lost 3 bases, and 17 bases lay in between. The CDR3 spans 17 residues. Germline CDR1 SGHVS, CDR2 FNYEAQ. CDR3 region: CASSFRMTGHHTGELFF. The CDR3, as DNA: TGTGCCAGCAGCTTTAGAATGACGGGACACCACACCGGGGAGCTGTTTTTT.

The gene calls are TRBV7-3 and TRBJ2-2; TRBD2 agrees at 10 bases. Trimming cost V 0 bases and J 1 base; bases outside gene matches: 2. Germline loops: CDR1 SGHTA, CDR2 FQGTGA. This CDR3 has 17 amino acids. CDR3 amino acids: CASSLTRTSGNTGELFF. CDR3 coding DNA: TGTGCCAGCAGCTTAACCCGGACTAGCGGGAACACCGGGGAGCTGTTTTTT.

This clonotype was counted between two and nine times. The chain has TRBV4-3 and TRBJ1-1; TRBD1 is a possible D gene (5 bases). The CDR3 is made up of 18 amino acids. Germline assignment: CDR1 LGHNA and CDR2 YSLEER. Trimming pared 0 bases from V and 0 bases from J, leaving 17 bases between. This CDR3 reads CASSQDRSGGGVNTEAFF. In DNA, the CDR3 is TGCGCCAGCAGCCAAGATCGCAGTGGGGGAGGAGTGAACACTGAAGCTTTCTTT.

This clonotype was picked up a small number of times. The gene calls are TRBV4-2 and TRBJ2-2, with 7 bases aligning to TRBD1. From germline, CDR1 is LGHNA and CDR2 YNFKEQ. V was clipped by 4 bases and J by 2 bases; unmatched bases: 7. This CDR3 is built from 16 residues. Written as DNA, the CDR3 is TGTGCCAGCAGCCGTGGGGGACAGACCAACACCGGGGAGCTGTTTTTT. Translated: CASSRGGQTNTGELFF.

This clonotype was observed a few times. The J gene is TRBJ1-3, the V gene TRBV6-5; D might be TRBD1 (5 bases). Between the trimmed V and J ends, which lost 0 bases and 4 bases, there was a span of 10 bases. The CDR3 has 15 amino acids. Looked up from germline, CDR1 is MNHEY and CDR2 is SVGAGI. The CDR3 region is CASSYSGDAGNTIYF. The CDR3 DNA sequence: TGTGCCAGCAGTTACTCGGGGGATGCGGGAAACACCATATATTTT.

The V gene is TRBV28, the J gene TRBJ2-1; D might be TRBD2 (5 bases). The length of the CDR3 is 12 residues. Germline loops: CDR1 MDHEN, CDR2 SYDVKM. Deletions cut 2 bases from V and 15 bases from J, with 14 bases between. The CDR3 bases are TGTGCCAGCAGTTTAATCCCCCTAGCTTCGTTCTTC. Translated: CASSLIPLASFF. Together with reference TRBV28 and TRBJ2-1, the CDR3 gives the full variable domain: DVKVTQSSRYLVKRTGEKVFLECVQDMDHENMFWYRQDPGLGLRLIYFSYDVKMKEKGDIPEGYSVSREKKERFSLILESASTNQTSMYLCASSLIPLASFFGPGTRLTVL.

The chain is built from TRBV6-6 and TRBJ2-1; 11 bases match TRBD2. The CDR3 is 15 amino acids. Trimming removed 0 bases from V and 8 bases from J; junction bases left unmatched: 3. From germline, CDR1 is MNHNY and CDR2 SVGAGI (reference sequence). CDR3 DNA: TGTGCCAGCAGTTACTCGACTAGCGGGACCTATGAGCAGTTCTTC. Translating gives CASSYSTSGTYEQFF.

In DNA, the CDR3 is TGTGCCAGCACCCAGACTAGCGCCACAGATACGCAGTATTTT. Translated, it gives CASTQTSATDTQYF. The V call is TRBV7-2, the J call TRBJ2-3, with 8 nucleotides matching TRBD2. This CDR3 spans 14 amino acids. Losses at the gene ends were 7 bases for V and 2 bases for J; bases not matched to a gene: 5. CDR1 and CDR2 (germline): SGHTA, FQGNSA.

This chain connects TRBV12-3 or TRBV12-4 to TRBJ2-4; a weak D match, TRBD2 (5 bases). Trimming pared 2 bases from V and 1 base from J, leaving 6 bases between. The CDR3 has 14 residues. The CDR3 spells CASSLRGAKNIQYF. The DNA of the CDR3 is TGTGCCAGCAGTTTACGGGGTGCCAAAAACATTCAGTACTTC.

This clonotype was counted a few times. This chain links TRBV4-3 with TRBJ2-2; D ambiguous. The CDR3 runs to 14 residues. In germline, CDR1 is LGHNA, CDR2 YSLEER. V was trimmed by 0 bases and J by 7 bases, leaving 9 bases between them. The CDR3 loop is CASSQDGMVGELFF. In DNA, the CDR3 is TGCGCCAGCAGCCAAGACGGCATGGTCGGGGAGCTGTTTTTT.

A note on this clonotype: A much larger clone sits a single nucleotide away, making a read error possible. The chain links TRBV9 to TRBJ2-7; 9 nucleotides line up with TRBD1. Per the germline V gene, CDR1 is SGDLS and CDR2 is YYNGEE. The CDR3 loop spans 16 amino acids. CDR3 DNA: TGTGCCAGCAGCTTGGGGGAGGACAGGGGCTCATACGGGCAGTACTTC. Translating it yields CASSLGEDRGSYGQYF.

This clonotype appeared a few times. The rearrangement uses TRBV29-1 and TRBJ2-5; D uncertain. Trimming pared 5 bases from V and 0 bases from J, leaving 4 bases between. From germline, CDR1 is SQVTM and CDR2 ANQGSEA. The CDR3 has 11 residues. CDR3 protein: CSVLHQETQYF. The CDR3 DNA follows: TGCAGCGTTCTCCACCAAGAGACCCAGTACTTC.

The genes are TRBV7-9 and TRBJ2-7, with no clear D. Germline V CDR1 and CDR2: SEHNR, FQNEAQ (reference sequence). The V end lost 1 base, the J end lost 6 bases, and 7 bases lay between the germline ends. The CDR3 contains 12 residues. CDR3 loop: CASSLGGTEQYF. The CDR3 coding sequence is TGTGCCAGCAGCTTAGGGGGAACCGAGCAGTACTTC.

This clonotype was picked up a small number of times. The chain couples TRBV24-1 to TRBJ1-2, with D tentatively TRBD1 (5 bases). The CDR3 is made up of 11 amino acids. Between the trimmed V and J ends, which lost 9 bases and 4 bases, there was a span of 8 bases. CDR1 is KGHDR, CDR2 SFDVKD, per germline. The DNA of the CDR3 is TGTGCCACCCGGGGGAGCTATGGCTACACCTTC. This codes for CATRGSYGYTF.

J is TRBJ2-3 and V is TRBV4-1, with 8 bases fitting TRBD2. Trimming took 0 bases from V and 2 from J; bases not matched to a gene: 10. The CDR3 has 18 amino acids. Germline V gene data show CDR1 as MGHRA and CDR2 as YSYEKL. The chain's CDR3 is CASSQDYLAGAPTDTQYF. CDR3 in DNA: TGCGCCAGCAGCCAAGATTACCTAGCGGGTGCCCCCACAGATACGCAGTATTTT.

This clonotype was observed at least ten times. J is TRBJ2-7 and V is TRBV29-1; D unclear. Trimming cost V 3 bases and J 3 bases, with 12 bases left between them. The germline V gene encodes CDR1 SQVTM and CDR2 ANQGSEA. CDR3 size: 13 residues. The CDR3 DNA reads as TGCAGCGTTGAGGTTCCTGGTCGCTACGAGCAGTACTTC. This sequence encodes CSVEVPGRYEQYF.